These T cell receptor beta chains were read from a single sample in a study of blood T cells in healthy people across ages. TCRdb passed the 5' RACE reads through MiXCR, listing each CDR3 protein once. The table has roughly 500,000 distinct CDR3 sequences, more than 20% seen once. The same sample was also used in a study of T cells of mothers and their children.

The specimen sequenced was blood. The receptor source for this set is a boy aged 10-17 years in good health. Each CDR3 is given with its conserved first and last residue. A D gene is named only where the DNA matches it firmly. Clone size is shown for a subset of rows, as once, few, many or a class of expanded clone.

CDR3nt: TGTGCCGGCAGCTCCCCTTTTATTAGCGGGAGGGTTGGCACAGATACGCAGTATTTT
CDR3aa: CAGSSPFISGRVGTDTQYF
d_gene: TRBD2
v_gene: TRBV7-2
j_gene: TRBJ2-3
abundance: few

CDR3nt: TGTGCCAGCAGCACCGGACTAGCGGGAGGGCCCGACAGAACCAATGAGCAGTTCTTC
CDR3aa: CASSTGLAGGPDRTNEQFF
d_gene: TRBD2
v_gene: TRBV7-2
j_gene: TRBJ2-1
abundance: .

CDR3nt: TGCGCCAGCAGCCAAGATATAAAACAGAGCAATGAGCAGTTCTTC
CDR3aa: CASSQDIKQSNEQFF
d_gene: .
v_gene: TRBV4-3
j_gene: TRBJ2-1
abundance: .

CDR3nt: TGTGCCAGCAGCTTCTTCAGGGTTGGCTACACCTTC
CDR3aa: CASSFFRVGYTF
d_gene: .
v_gene: TRBV5-6
j_gene: TRBJ1-2
abundance: many

CDR3nt: TGTGCCAGCAGTTACTTAGCAGGGGAGGGACCTAGCAATCAGCCCCAGCATTTT
CDR3aa: CASSYLAGEGPSNQPQHF
d_gene: .
v_gene: TRBV6-2/TRBV6-3
j_gene: TRBJ1-5
abundance: few

CDR3nt: TGTGCCAGCAGTTACAGGGACAGGGCCCAAGAGACCCAGTACTTC
CDR3aa: CASSYRDRAQETQYF
d_gene: TRBD1
v_gene: TRBV6-6
j_gene: TRBJ2-5
abundance: .

CDR3nt: TGTGCCAGCAGTTCAAACGTCCAAGAGACCCAGTACTTC
CDR3aa: CASSSNVQETQYF
d_gene: .
v_gene: TRBV28
j_gene: TRBJ2-5
abundance: .

CDR3nt: TGTGCCAGCAGTTTAGGTTCGGGGGAAGCCGGGGAGCTGTTTTTT
CDR3aa: CASSLGSGEAGELFF
d_gene: .
v_gene: TRBV28
j_gene: TRBJ2-2
abundance: many

CDR3nt: TGTGCCAGCAGCCCTCGCGCTGAGCAGTTCTTC
CDR3aa: CASSPRAEQFF
d_gene: .
v_gene: TRBV12-3/TRBV12-4
j_gene: TRBJ2-1
abundance: few

CDR3nt: TGTGCCAGCAGCAACGAGGTGCAGGGGCCAGAGACCCAGTACTTC
CDR3aa: CASSNEVQGPETQYF
d_gene: .
v_gene: TRBV11-1
j_gene: TRBJ2-5
abundance: .

CDR3nt: TGTGCCAGCCCTCTTTCTAGCACAGATACGCAGTATTTT
CDR3aa: CASPLSSTDTQYF
d_gene: .
v_gene: TRBV2
j_gene: TRBJ2-3
abundance: .

CDR3nt: TGTGCCAGCAGCCCTCACCGGGGACGTGGGACCTACGAGCAGTACTTC
CDR3aa: CASSPHRGRGTYEQYF
d_gene: .
v_gene: TRBV3-1
j_gene: TRBJ2-7
abundance: few

CDR3nt: TGCGCCAGCAGCCAAGCCCCCTGGGGGCGCGAGGAGCAGTACTTC
CDR3aa: CASSQAPWGREEQYF
d_gene: .
v_gene: TRBV4-1
j_gene: TRBJ2-7
abundance: once

CDR3nt: TGTGCCAGCCAGAAAGGCACTAGCGGGATAACAGATACGCAGTATTTT
CDR3aa: CASQKGTSGITDTQYF
d_gene: TRBD2
v_gene: TRBV6-2/TRBV6-3
j_gene: TRBJ2-3
abundance: .

CDR3nt: TGTGCCAGCAGCTTGGAGCTAGCAAACCAAGAGACCCAGTACTTC
CDR3aa: CASSLELANQETQYF
d_gene: .
v_gene: TRBV5-5
j_gene: TRBJ2-5
abundance: few

CDR3nt: TGTGCCAGCAGTTACGAGGGACGCTATGGCTACACCTTC
CDR3aa: CASSYEGRYGYTF
d_gene: .
v_gene: TRBV6-6
j_gene: TRBJ1-2
abundance: .

CDR3nt: TGCAGTGCTAGAGATCGTAGCGGGAACACTGAAGCTTTCTTT
CDR3aa: CSARDRSGNTEAFF
d_gene: .
v_gene: TRBV20-1
j_gene: TRBJ1-1
abundance: few

CDR3nt: TGCAGTGCTGTGACACGGGGTCCGGAGGAAAAACTGTTTTTT
CDR3aa: CSAVTRGPEEKLFF
d_gene: .
v_gene: TRBV20-1
j_gene: TRBJ1-4
abundance: once

CDR3nt: TGTGCCAGCAGCAATATCAGGACTAGCGGAAATGAGCAGTTCTTC
CDR3aa: CASSNIRTSGNEQFF
d_gene: TRBD2
v_gene: TRBV11-2
j_gene: TRBJ2-1
abundance: few

CDR3nt: TGCGCCAGCAGCCAAGATCGGGGAGGGGGGGTCAATGAGCAGTTCTTC
CDR3aa: CASSQDRGGGVNEQFF
d_gene: .
v_gene: TRBV4-3
j_gene: TRBJ2-1
abundance: many

CDR3nt: TGTGCCAGCAGCCAGCAGGGGAATAACTATGGCTACACCTTC
CDR3aa: CASSQQGNNYGYTF
d_gene: .
v_gene: TRBV7-9
j_gene: TRBJ1-2
abundance: few

CDR3nt: TGTGCCAGCAGCAGATTCGGGACCAAAGCGGCCCCCCTCCACTTT
CDR3aa: CASSRFGTKAAPLHF
d_gene: .
v_gene: TRBV7-9
j_gene: TRBJ1-6
abundance: few

CDR3nt: TGTGCCAGCAGTTACGCGGGACTGCCGACTCGCTACGAGCAGTACTTC
CDR3aa: CASSYAGLPTRYEQYF
d_gene: .
v_gene: TRBV6-5
j_gene: TRBJ2-7
abundance: .

CDR3nt: TGTGCCAGCAGCCCTAGGGTCGACAATGAGCAGTTCTTC
CDR3aa: CASSPRVDNEQFF
d_gene: .
v_gene: TRBV7-2
j_gene: TRBJ2-1
abundance: .

CDR3nt: TGCGCCAGCAGCGAGGGACAGGGCTGGGAGCAGTACTTC
CDR3aa: CASSEGQGWEQYF
d_gene: TRBD1
v_gene: TRBV5-1
j_gene: TRBJ2-7
abundance: .

CDR3nt: TGTGCCAGCAGCTTAGGACATTCAACTAATGAAAAACTGTTTTTT
CDR3aa: CASSLGHSTNEKLFF
d_gene: .
v_gene: TRBV5-5
j_gene: TRBJ1-4
abundance: .

CDR3nt: TGTGCCAGCAGCCCAGACTTGACAGGGTTCACCGGGGAGCTGTTTTTT
CDR3aa: CASSPDLTGFTGELFF
d_gene: TRBD1
v_gene: TRBV14
j_gene: TRBJ2-2
abundance: .

CDR3nt: TGCAGTGCTAGCGGGAGTGCAGATACGCAGTATTTT
CDR3aa: CSASGSADTQYF
d_gene: .
v_gene: TRBV20-1
j_gene: TRBJ2-3
abundance: many

CDR3nt: TGTGCCAGCAGCTTGACTAGCGGGGCGCAAGAGACCCAGTACTTC
CDR3aa: CASSLTSGAQETQYF
d_gene: TRBD2
v_gene: TRBV5-5
j_gene: TRBJ2-5
abundance: once

CDR3nt: TGTGCCACCAGCAGAGCAACGGACGGATATAATGAAAAACTGTTTTTT
CDR3aa: CATSRATDGYNEKLFF
d_gene: .
v_gene: TRBV15
j_gene: TRBJ1-4
abundance: few

CDR3nt: TGCAGTGCTAAAGCGCAAGGGGTCCAGTACTTC
CDR3aa: CSAKAQGVQYF
d_gene: .
v_gene: TRBV20-1
j_gene: TRBJ2-7
abundance: .

CDR3nt: TGCGCCAGCAGCTCTAGGACAGGAACACTACAAGAGACCCAGTACTTC
CDR3aa: CASSSRTGTLQETQYF
d_gene: TRBD1
v_gene: TRBV5-1
j_gene: TRBJ2-5
abundance: .

CDR3nt: TGTGCCAGCAGTGACGCACTGAGCTCCTACAATGAGCAGTTCTTC
CDR3aa: CASSDALSSYNEQFF
d_gene: .
v_gene: TRBV6-1
j_gene: TRBJ2-1
abundance: .

CDR3nt: TGTGCCAGCAGGCCTTCATTGAATGAAAAACTGTTTTTT
CDR3aa: CASRPSLNEKLFF
d_gene: .
v_gene: TRBV5-4
j_gene: TRBJ1-4
abundance: many

CDR3nt: TGTGCCAGCAGCTTATGGACAGCCGTCTACAATGAGCAGTTCTTC
CDR3aa: CASSLWTAVYNEQFF
d_gene: .
v_gene: TRBV13
j_gene: TRBJ2-1
abundance: .

CDR3nt: TGTGCCAGCAGCCTTAGGGAGGCGAATTCACCCCTCCACTTT
CDR3aa: CASSLREANSPLHF
d_gene: .
v_gene: TRBV3-1
j_gene: TRBJ1-6
abundance: .

CDR3nt: TGTGCCAGCAGCGCAACCGGGACAGGGAGCTACGAGCAGTACTTC
CDR3aa: CASSATGTGSYEQYF
d_gene: TRBD1
v_gene: TRBV9
j_gene: TRBJ2-7
abundance: few

CDR3nt: TGCAGTGCTAGACCTCCCCTGACAAAAGAGACCCAGTACTTC
CDR3aa: CSARPPLTKETQYF
d_gene: .
v_gene: TRBV20-1
j_gene: TRBJ2-5
abundance: many

CDR3nt: TGTGCCAGCAGCAACCCGGGACTCAGTTACGAGCAGTACTTC
CDR3aa: CASSNPGLSYEQYF
d_gene: .
v_gene: TRBV7-9
j_gene: TRBJ2-7
abundance: .

CDR3nt: TGTGCCAGCAGTCAGATCCGGGACAGGGGGCACGGGGGCTACACCTTC
CDR3aa: CASSQIRDRGHGGYTF
d_gene: TRBD1
v_gene: TRBV2
j_gene: TRBJ1-2
abundance: .

CDR3nt: TGCAGTGCTAGTAATTCGCTGAGCAATCAGCCCCAGCATTTT
CDR3aa: CSASNSLSNQPQHF
d_gene: .
v_gene: TRBV20-1
j_gene: TRBJ1-5
abundance: .

CDR3nt: TGTGCCAGCAGCCAAGGGGCAGTCCTAAATGAAAAACTGTTTTTT
CDR3aa: CASSQGAVLNEKLFF
d_gene: .
v_gene: TRBV3-1
j_gene: TRBJ1-4
abundance: .

CDR3nt: TGTGCCAGTAGGAGGGAGGGTAACATGAAGACCCAGTACTTC
CDR3aa: CASRREGNMKTQYF
d_gene: TRBD2
v_gene: TRBV19
j_gene: TRBJ2-5
abundance: few

CDR3nt: TGTGCCAGCAGTGGTTTGAGAGGGCCCACTGAAGCTTTCTTT
CDR3aa: CASSGLRGPTEAFF
d_gene: .
v_gene: TRBV25-1
j_gene: TRBJ1-1
abundance: few

CDR3nt: TGTGCCAGCAACGACAGGGAGGCCTATGGCTACACCTTC
CDR3aa: CASNDREAYGYTF
d_gene: TRBD1
v_gene: TRBV6-6
j_gene: TRBJ1-2
abundance: few

CDR3nt: TGTGCCAGCAGCATAGACAGGTCGGAGACCCAGTACTTC
CDR3aa: CASSIDRSETQYF
d_gene: .
v_gene: TRBV7-2
j_gene: TRBJ2-5
abundance: few